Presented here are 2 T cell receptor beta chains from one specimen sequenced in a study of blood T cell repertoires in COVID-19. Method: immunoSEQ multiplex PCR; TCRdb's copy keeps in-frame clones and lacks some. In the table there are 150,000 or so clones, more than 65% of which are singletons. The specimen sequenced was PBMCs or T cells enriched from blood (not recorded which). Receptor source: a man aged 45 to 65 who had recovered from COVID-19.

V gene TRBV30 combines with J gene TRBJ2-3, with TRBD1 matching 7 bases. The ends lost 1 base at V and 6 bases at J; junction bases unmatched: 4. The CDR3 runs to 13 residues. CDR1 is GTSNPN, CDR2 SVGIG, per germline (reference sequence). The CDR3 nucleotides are TGTGCCTGGAGTGGACAGGGAATGGATACGCAGTATTTT. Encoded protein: CAWSGQGMDTQYF.

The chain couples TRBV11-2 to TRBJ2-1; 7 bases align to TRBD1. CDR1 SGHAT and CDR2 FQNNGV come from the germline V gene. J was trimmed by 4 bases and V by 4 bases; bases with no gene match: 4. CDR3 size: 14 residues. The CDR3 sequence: CASSSGQRYNEQFF. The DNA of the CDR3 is TGTGCCAGCAGCTCGGGACAGAGGTACAATGAGCAGTTCTTC. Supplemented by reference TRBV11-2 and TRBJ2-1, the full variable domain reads EAGVAQSPRYKIIEKRQSVAFWCNPISGHATLYWYQQILGQGPKLLIQFQNNGVVDDSQLPKDRFSAERLKGVDSTLKIQPAKLEDSAVYLCASSSGQRYNEQFFGPGTRLTVL.